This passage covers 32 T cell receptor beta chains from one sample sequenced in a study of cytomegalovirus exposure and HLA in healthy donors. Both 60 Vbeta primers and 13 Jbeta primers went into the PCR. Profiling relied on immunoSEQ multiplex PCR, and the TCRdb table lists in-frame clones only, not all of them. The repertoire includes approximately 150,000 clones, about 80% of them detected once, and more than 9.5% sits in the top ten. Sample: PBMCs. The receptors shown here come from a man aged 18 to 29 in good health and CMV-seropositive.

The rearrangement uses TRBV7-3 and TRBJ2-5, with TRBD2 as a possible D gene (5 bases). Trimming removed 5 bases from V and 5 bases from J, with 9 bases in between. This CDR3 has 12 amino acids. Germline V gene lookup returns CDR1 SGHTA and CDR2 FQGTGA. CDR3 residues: CASSRAGETQYF. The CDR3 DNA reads TGTGCCAGCAGCAGGGCGGGCGAGACCCAGTACTTC.

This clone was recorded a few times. The CDR3 protein is CASSVGWGRGNTGELFF. The CDR3 DNA follows: TGTGCCAGCAGCGTAGGCTGGGGGAGGGGGAACACCGGGGAGCTGTTTTTT. The chain couples TRBV27 to TRBJ2-2; 7 bases are a match to TRBD2. The trim removed 6 bases at V and 1 base at J, leaving 11 bases unmatched. The V gene's germline CDR1 is MNHEY and CDR2 SMNVEV (reference sequence). The CDR3 has 17 amino acids.

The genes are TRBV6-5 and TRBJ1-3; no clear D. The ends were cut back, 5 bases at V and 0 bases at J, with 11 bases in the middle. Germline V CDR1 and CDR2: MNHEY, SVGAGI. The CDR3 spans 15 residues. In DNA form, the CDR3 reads TGTGCCAGCAGTCGCGGCCGATACTCTGGAAACACCATATATTTT. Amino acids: CASSRGRYSGNTIYF.

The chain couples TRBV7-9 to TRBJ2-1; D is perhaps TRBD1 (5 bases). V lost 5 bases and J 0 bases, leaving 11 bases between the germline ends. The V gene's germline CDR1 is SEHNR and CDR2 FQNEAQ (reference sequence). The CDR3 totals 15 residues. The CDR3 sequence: CASSRQSSSYNEQFF. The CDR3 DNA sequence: TGTGCCAGCAGCAGACAGTCTAGCTCCTACAATGAGCAGTTCTTC.

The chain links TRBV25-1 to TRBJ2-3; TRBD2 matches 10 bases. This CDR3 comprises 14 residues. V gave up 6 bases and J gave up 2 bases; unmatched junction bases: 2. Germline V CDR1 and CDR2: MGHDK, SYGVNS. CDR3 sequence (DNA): TGTGCCAGCAGGACTAGCGGGTTCACAGATACGCAGTATTTT. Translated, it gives CASRTSGFTDTQYF.

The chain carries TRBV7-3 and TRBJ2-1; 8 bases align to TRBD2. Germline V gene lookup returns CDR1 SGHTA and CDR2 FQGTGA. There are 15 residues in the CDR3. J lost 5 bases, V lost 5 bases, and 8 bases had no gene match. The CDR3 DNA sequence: TGTGCCAGCAGCCCCCGTGGACTAGCCAACAATGAGCAGTTCTTC. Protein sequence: CASSPRGLANNEQFF.

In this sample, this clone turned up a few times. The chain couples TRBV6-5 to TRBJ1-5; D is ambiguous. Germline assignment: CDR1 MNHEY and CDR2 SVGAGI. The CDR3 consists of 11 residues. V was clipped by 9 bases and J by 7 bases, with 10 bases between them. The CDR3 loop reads CARVGRQPQHF. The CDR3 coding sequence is TGTGCCAGGGTGGGCCGACAGCCCCAGCATTTT.

CDR3 in amino acids: CASSRGHPDTQYF. The CDR3 DNA sequence: TGTGCCAGCAGCAGAGGACACCCAGATACGCAGTATTTT. This rearrangement joins TRBV5-8 to TRBJ2-3; a possible D gene is TRBD1 (5 bases). The CDR3 contains 13 residues. Germline-derived CDR1 and CDR2 are SGHTS and YDEGEE. Trimming stripped 4 bases from V and 4 bases from J, with 10 bases between.

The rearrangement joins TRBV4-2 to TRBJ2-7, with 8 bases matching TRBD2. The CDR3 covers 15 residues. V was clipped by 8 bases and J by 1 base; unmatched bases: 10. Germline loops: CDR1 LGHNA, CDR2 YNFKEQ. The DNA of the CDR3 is TGTGCCAGCTCAAACTCCGGGACTAGTTCCTACGAGCAGTACTTC. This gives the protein CASSNSGTSSYEQYF.

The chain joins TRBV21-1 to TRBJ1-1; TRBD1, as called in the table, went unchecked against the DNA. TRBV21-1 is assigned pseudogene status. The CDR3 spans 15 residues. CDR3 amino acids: CASSFWTVGDTEAFF. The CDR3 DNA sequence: TGTGCCAGCAGCTTCTGGACAGTTGGGGACACTGAAGCTTTCTTT.

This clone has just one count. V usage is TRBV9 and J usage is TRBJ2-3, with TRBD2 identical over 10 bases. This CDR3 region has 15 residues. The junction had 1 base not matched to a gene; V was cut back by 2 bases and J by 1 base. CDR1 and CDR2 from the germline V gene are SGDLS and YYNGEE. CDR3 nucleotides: TGTGCCAGCAGCGTTACTAGCGGGGGCACAGATACGCAGTATTTT. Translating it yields CASSVTSGGTDTQYF.

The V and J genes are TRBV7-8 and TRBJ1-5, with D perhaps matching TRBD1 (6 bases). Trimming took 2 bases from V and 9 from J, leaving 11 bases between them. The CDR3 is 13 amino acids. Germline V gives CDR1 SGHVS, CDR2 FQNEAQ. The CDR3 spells CASSLSGTRPQHF. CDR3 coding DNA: TGTGCCAGCAGCTTATCAGGGACACGGCCCCAGCATTTT.

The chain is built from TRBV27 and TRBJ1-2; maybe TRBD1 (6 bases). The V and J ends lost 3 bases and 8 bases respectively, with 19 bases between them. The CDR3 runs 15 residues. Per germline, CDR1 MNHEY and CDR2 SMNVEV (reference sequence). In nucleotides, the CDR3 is TGTGCCAGCAGTTTTATCGTCCAGGGGAGGGAAGGCTACACCTTC. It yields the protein CASSFIVQGREGYTF.

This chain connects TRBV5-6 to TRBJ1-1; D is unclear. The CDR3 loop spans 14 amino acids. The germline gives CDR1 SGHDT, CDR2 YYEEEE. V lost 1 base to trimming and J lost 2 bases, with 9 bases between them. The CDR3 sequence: CASSLPVSNTEAFF. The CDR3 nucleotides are TGTGCCAGCAGCTTGCCGGTGAGTAACACTGAAGCTTTCTTT.

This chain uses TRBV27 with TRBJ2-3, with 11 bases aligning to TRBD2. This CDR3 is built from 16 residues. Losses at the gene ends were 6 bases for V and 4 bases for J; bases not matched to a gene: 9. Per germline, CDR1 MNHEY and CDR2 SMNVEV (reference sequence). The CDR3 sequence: CASSPLAGELADTQYF. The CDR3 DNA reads TGTGCCAGCAGCCCACTAGCGGGAGAGTTGGCAGATACGCAGTATTTT.

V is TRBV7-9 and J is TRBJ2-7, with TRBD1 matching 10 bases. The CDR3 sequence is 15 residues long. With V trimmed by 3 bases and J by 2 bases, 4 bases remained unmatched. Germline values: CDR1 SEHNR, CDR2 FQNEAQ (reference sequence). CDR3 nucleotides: TGTGCCAGCAGCTTGGGACAGGGGCCAACCTACGAGCAGTACTTC. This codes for CASSLGQGPTYEQYF.

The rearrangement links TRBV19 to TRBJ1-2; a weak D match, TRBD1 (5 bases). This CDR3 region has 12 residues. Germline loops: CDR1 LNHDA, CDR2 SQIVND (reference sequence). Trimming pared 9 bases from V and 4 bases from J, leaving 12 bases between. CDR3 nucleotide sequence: TGTGCCAGCTCCAGGGATTTCTATGGCTACACCTTC. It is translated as CASSRDFYGYTF.

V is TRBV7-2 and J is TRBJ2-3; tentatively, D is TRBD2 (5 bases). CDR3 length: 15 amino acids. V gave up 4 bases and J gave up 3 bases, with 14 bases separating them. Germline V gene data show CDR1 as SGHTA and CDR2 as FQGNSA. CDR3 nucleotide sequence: TGTGCCAGCAGCTGGGTAACCCGGGGAACAGATACGCAGTATTTT. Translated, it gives CASSWVTRGTDTQYF. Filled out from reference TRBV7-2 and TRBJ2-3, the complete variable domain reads GAGVSQSPSNKVTEKGKDVELRCDPISGHTALYWYRQSLGQGLEFLIYFQGNSAPDKSGLPSDRFSAERTGGSVSTLTIQRTQQEDSAVYLCASSWVTRGTDTQYFGPGTRLTVL.

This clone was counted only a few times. The CDR3 DNA reads TGTGCCAGCAGCTTAGAGCGGGGTTACGAGCAGTACTTC. Amino acids: CASSLERGYEQYF. The chain combines TRBV13 with TRBJ2-7; 7 bases agree with TRBD2. The CDR3 is 13 residues long. The germline gives CDR1 PRHDT, CDR2 FYEKMQ (reference sequence). The V and J ends lost 1 base and 4 bases, in that order; junction bases with no gene match: 1.

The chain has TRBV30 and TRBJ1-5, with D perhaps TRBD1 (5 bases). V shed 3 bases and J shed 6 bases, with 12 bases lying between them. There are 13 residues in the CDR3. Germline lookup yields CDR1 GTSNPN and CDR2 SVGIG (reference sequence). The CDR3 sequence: CAWRGQGGQPQHF. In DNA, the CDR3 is TGTGCCTGGAGGGGTCAGGGAGGTCAGCCCCAGCATTTT.

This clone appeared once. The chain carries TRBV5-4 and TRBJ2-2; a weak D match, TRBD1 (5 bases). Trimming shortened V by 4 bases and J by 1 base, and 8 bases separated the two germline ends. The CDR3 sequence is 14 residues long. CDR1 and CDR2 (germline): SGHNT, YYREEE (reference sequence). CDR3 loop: CASSTGQNTGELFF. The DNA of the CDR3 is TGTGCCAGCAGCACTGGACAGAACACCGGGGAGCTGTTTTTT.

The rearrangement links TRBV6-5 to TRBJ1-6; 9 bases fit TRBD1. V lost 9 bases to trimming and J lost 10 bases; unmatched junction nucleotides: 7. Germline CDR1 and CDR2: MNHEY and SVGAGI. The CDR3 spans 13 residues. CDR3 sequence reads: CASKQGQGSPLHF. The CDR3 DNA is TGTGCCAGTAAACAGGGACAGGGCTCACCCCTCCACTTT.

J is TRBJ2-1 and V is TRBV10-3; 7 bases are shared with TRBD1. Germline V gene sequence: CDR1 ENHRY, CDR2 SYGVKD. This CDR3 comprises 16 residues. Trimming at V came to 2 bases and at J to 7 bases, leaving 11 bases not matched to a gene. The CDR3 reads CAISEPYRGVGNEQFF. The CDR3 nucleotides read TGTGCCATCAGTGAGCCCTACAGGGGAGTGGGAAATGAGCAGTTCTTC.

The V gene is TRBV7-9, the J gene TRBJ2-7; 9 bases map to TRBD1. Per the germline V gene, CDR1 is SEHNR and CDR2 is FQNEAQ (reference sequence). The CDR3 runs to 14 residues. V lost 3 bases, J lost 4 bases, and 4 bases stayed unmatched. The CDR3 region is CASSFTGGDYEQYF. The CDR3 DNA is TGTGCCAGCAGCTTTACAGGGGGCGATTACGAGCAGTACTTC.

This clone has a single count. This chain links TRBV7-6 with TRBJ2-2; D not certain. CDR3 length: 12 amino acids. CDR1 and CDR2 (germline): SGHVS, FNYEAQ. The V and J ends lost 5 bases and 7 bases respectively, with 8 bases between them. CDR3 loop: CASSPPDGELFF. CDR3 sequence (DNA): TGTGCCAGCAGCCCACCAGACGGGGAGCTGTTTTTT.

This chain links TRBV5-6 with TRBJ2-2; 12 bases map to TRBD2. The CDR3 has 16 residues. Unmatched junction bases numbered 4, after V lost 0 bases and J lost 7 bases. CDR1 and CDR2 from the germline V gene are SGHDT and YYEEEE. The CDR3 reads CASSLALAGGYGELFF. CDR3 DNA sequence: TGTGCCAGCAGCTTGGCACTAGCGGGGGGATACGGGGAGCTGTTTTTT.

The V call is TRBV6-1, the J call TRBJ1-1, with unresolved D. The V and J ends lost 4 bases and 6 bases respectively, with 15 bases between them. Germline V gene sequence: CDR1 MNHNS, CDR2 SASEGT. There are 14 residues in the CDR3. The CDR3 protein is CASSGRPEEAEAFF. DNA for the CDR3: TGTGCCAGCAGTGGGAGGCCTGAAGAGGCTGAAGCTTTCTTT.

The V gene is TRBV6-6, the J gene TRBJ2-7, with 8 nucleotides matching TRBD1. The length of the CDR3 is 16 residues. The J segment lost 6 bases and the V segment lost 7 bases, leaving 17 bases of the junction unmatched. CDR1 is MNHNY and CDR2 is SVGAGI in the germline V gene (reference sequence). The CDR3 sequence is CASTKGQELPRVEQYF. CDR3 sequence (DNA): TGTGCCAGCACCAAGGGACAGGAGCTCCCTAGAGTCGAGCAGTACTTC.

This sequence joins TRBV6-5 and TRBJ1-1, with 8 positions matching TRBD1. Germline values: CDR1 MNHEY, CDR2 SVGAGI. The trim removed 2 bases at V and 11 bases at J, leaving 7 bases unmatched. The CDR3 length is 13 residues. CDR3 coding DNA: TGTGCCAGCAGTTACGCAGACAGGGGTGGTGCTTTCTTT. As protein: CASSYADRGGAFF.

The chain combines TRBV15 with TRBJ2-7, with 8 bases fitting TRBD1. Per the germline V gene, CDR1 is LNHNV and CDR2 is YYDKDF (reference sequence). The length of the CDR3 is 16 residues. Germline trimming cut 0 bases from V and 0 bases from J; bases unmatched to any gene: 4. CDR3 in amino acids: CATSRDLGQDSYEQYF. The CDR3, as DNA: TGTGCCACCAGCAGAGATTTGGGACAGGACTCCTACGAGCAGTACTTC.

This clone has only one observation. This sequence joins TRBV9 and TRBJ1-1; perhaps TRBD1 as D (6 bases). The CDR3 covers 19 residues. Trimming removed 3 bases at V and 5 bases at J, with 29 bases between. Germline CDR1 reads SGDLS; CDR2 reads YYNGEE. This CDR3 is CASSAPRGGGGGERTEAFF. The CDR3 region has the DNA TGTGCCAGCAGCGCACCCCGTGGGGGGGGCGGGGGAGAGAGGACTGAAGCTTTCTTT.

The CDR3 coding sequence is TGTGCCAGCAGCTTGGGGCAGGGTGTCGGGGAGCTGTTTTTT. This sequence encodes CASSLGQGVGELFF. This chain uses TRBV5-6 with TRBJ2-2; D may be TRBD1 (5 bases). This CDR3 spans 14 amino acids. V lost 0 bases and J 7 bases, leaving 10 bases between the germline ends. In germline, CDR1 is SGHDT, CDR2 YYEEEE.